The rows below give T cell receptor beta chains drawn from one sample of a study of CD8 T cells in ankylosing spondylitis. Via MiXCR, TCRdb re-called the 5' RACE reads, giving one row per CDR3 protein. The repertoire holds about 700,000 distinct CDR3 sequences, roughly 20% seen once, with under 20% in the top ten. The sample was blood, either unsorted or a sorted T cell fraction (not recorded which). These receptors all come from a male donor with ankylosing spondylitis. CDR3s include the opening cysteine and the closing phenylalanine or tryptophan. A D gene is named only where the DNA matches it firmly. Expanded clones get a size class; other rows say once, few or many, or leave the size out.

j_call: TRBJ2-5; v_call: TRBV12-3/TRBV12-4; clone_size: NA; d_call: TRBD1; cdr3_aa: CASSSRQGPTQETQYF; cdr3_nt: TGTGCCAGCAGTTCCCGACAGGGACCTACACAAGAGACCCAGTACTTC
j_call: TRBJ2-4; v_call: TRBV12-3/TRBV12-4; clone_size: few; d_call: NA; cdr3_aa: CASSRTLRGF; cdr3_nt: TGTGCCAGCAGTCGGACCTTGCGTGGCTTC
j_call: TRBJ1-1; v_call: TRBV9; clone_size: NA; d_call: NA; cdr3_aa: CASSLPDSGRAFF; cdr3_nt: TGTGCCAGCAGCCTTCCCGACAGTGGGAGGGCTTTCTTT
j_call: TRBJ2-5; v_call: TRBV7-9; clone_size: NA; d_call: TRBD2; cdr3_aa: CASSLAAGGYQETQYF; cdr3_nt: TGTGCCAGCAGCTTAGCAGCGGGGGGTTACCAAGAGACCCAGTACTTC
j_call: TRBJ2-7; v_call: TRBV4-1; clone_size: NA; d_call: TRBD1; cdr3_aa: CASSQDVSGTGDYEQYF; cdr3_nt: TGCGCCAGCAGCCAAGATGTATCCGGGACAGGAGACTACGAGCAGTACTTC
j_call: TRBJ2-1; v_call: TRBV20-1; clone_size: NA; d_call: TRBD1; cdr3_aa: CSARNGQAPAGEQFF; cdr3_nt: TGCAGTGCTAGAAACGGACAGGCCCCGGCGGGTGAGCAGTTCTTC
j_call: TRBJ1-2; v_call: TRBV20-1; clone_size: NA; d_call: NA; cdr3_aa: CSALPGGRDYGYTF; cdr3_nt: TGCAGTGCCCTTCCGGGAGGGAGGGACTATGGCTACACCTTC
j_call: TRBJ2-7; v_call: TRBV12-3/TRBV12-4; clone_size: few; d_call: TRBD1; cdr3_aa: CASSSWDRDYEQYF; cdr3_nt: TGTGCCAGCAGTTCCTGGGACAGGGACTACGAGCAGTACTTC
j_call: TRBJ1-4; v_call: TRBV6-1; clone_size: few; d_call: NA; cdr3_aa: CASSEARSGTTNEKLFF; cdr3_nt: TGTGCCAGCAGTGAAGCCAGGTCAGGGACAACTAATGAAAAACTGTTTTTT
j_call: TRBJ1-6; v_call: TRBV18; clone_size: few; d_call: NA; cdr3_aa: CASSPSDSNNSPLHF; cdr3_nt: TGTGCCAGCTCACCGTCGGACAGCAATAATTCACCCCTCCACTTT
j_call: TRBJ1-5; v_call: TRBV20-1; clone_size: few; d_call: NA; cdr3_aa: CSGGEYSNQPQHF; cdr3_nt: TGCAGTGGCGGGGAATATAGCAATCAGCCCCAGCATTTT
j_call: TRBJ1-1; v_call: TRBV20-1; clone_size: once; d_call: NA; cdr3_aa: CSASPAGLGSSEAFF; cdr3_nt: TGCAGTGCTAGCCCGGCGGGCCTCGGGTCGTCGGAAGCTTTCTTT
j_call: TRBJ2-7; v_call: TRBV13; clone_size: NA; d_call: NA; cdr3_aa: CASSLGGDHSYEQYF; cdr3_nt: TGTGCCAGCAGCTTAGGAGGGGACCACTCCTACGAGCAGTACTTC
j_call: TRBJ2-6; v_call: TRBV2; clone_size: NA; d_call: TRBD1; cdr3_aa: CASRGQGNSGANVLTF; cdr3_nt: TGTGCCAGCAGAGGACAGGGGAACTCTGGGGCCAACGTCCTGACTTTC
j_call: TRBJ1-3; v_call: TRBV4-1; clone_size: few; d_call: NA; cdr3_aa: CASSQESGTFGNTIYF; cdr3_nt: TGCGCCAGCAGCCAAGAGTCCGGGACCTTTGGAAACACCATATATTTT
j_call: TRBJ2-2; v_call: TRBV20-1; clone_size: NA; d_call: NA; cdr3_aa: CSARDWGNTGELFF; cdr3_nt: TGCAGTGCTAGAGATTGGGGGAACACCGGGGAGCTGTTTTTT
j_call: TRBJ2-7; v_call: TRBV2; clone_size: NA; d_call: NA; cdr3_aa: CASSEALQSAETYEQYF; cdr3_nt: TGTGCCAGCAGTGAAGCGCTTCAGTCAGCAGAGACCTACGAGCAGTACTTC
j_call: TRBJ2-1; v_call: TRBV24-1; clone_size: few; d_call: NA; cdr3_aa: CATSRGVSYNEQFF; cdr3_nt: TGTGCCACCAGCAGAGGGGTTTCCTACAATGAGCAGTTCTTC
j_call: TRBJ2-3; v_call: TRBV4-3; clone_size: few; d_call: TRBD2; cdr3_aa: CASSQDRGGSGADTQYF; cdr3_nt: TGCGCCAGCAGCCAAGATCGCGGCGGGAGCGGCGCAGATACGCAGTATTTT
j_call: TRBJ2-7; v_call: TRBV13; clone_size: many; d_call: NA; cdr3_aa: CASSLVGTGYGEQYF; cdr3_nt: TGTGCCAGCAGCTTAGTCGGGACTGGATATGGAGAGCAGTACTTC
j_call: TRBJ2-3; v_call: TRBV14; clone_size: NA; d_call: TRBD2; cdr3_aa: CASTDGGSGPDTQYF; cdr3_nt: TGTGCCAGCACGGACGGGGGGTCGGGGCCAGATACGCAGTATTTT
j_call: TRBJ2-7; v_call: TRBV7-2; clone_size: few; d_call: NA; cdr3_aa: CASTNGSSYSEQYF; cdr3_nt: TGTGCCAGCACCAACGGGAGTTCATATTCCGAGCAGTACTTC
j_call: TRBJ2-5; v_call: TRBV24-1; clone_size: few; d_call: TRBD1; cdr3_aa: CATSDPGQGPETQYF; cdr3_nt: TGTGCCACCAGTGATCCGGGACAGGGCCCGGAGACCCAGTACTTC
j_call: TRBJ2-7; v_call: TRBV12-3/TRBV12-4; clone_size: few; d_call: NA; cdr3_aa: CASSLKGPRVYEQYF; cdr3_nt: TGTGCCAGCAGTTTAAAGGGGCCCCGAGTCTACGAGCAGTACTTC
j_call: TRBJ2-2; v_call: TRBV6-2/TRBV6-3; clone_size: few; d_call: TRBD2; cdr3_aa: CASSYRNPTSGRSTGELFF; cdr3_nt: TGTGCCAGCAGTTACAGGAACCCGACTAGCGGGAGGAGCACCGGGGAGCTGTTTTTT
j_call: TRBJ1-6; v_call: TRBV12-3/TRBV12-4; clone_size: few; d_call: NA; cdr3_aa: CATQTRTENSPLHF; cdr3_nt: TGTGCCACCCAGACCAGGACTGAGAATTCACCCCTCCACTTT
j_call: TRBJ2-7; v_call: TRBV7-2; clone_size: few; d_call: TRBD2; cdr3_aa: CASSLALAGADEQYF; cdr3_nt: TGTGCCAGCAGCTTAGCGTTAGCGGGAGCGGACGAGCAGTACTTC
j_call: TRBJ2-7; v_call: TRBV4-2; clone_size: few; d_call: NA; cdr3_aa: CASSLIGAGASYEQYF; cdr3_nt: TGTGCCAGCAGCCTGATTGGGGCAGGAGCCTCCTACGAGCAGTACTTC
j_call: TRBJ1-1; v_call: TRBV12-3/TRBV12-4; clone_size: many; d_call: NA; cdr3_aa: CASSLTPSGQTEAFF; cdr3_nt: TGTGCCAGCAGTTTAACCCCTTCCGGGCAGACTGAAGCTTTCTTT
j_call: TRBJ2-3; v_call: TRBV11-1; clone_size: NA; d_call: TRBD2; cdr3_aa: CASSRLASASTDTQYF; cdr3_nt: TGTGCCAGCAGCCGACTAGCATCAGCTAGCACAGATACGCAGTATTTT
j_call: TRBJ2-3; v_call: TRBV4-2; clone_size: NA; d_call: TRBD2; cdr3_aa: CASSQDKASSGGAGIGSTDTQYF; cdr3_nt: TGTGCCAGCAGCCAAGATAAGGCGTCTAGCGGGGGGGCCGGGATAGGGAGCACAGATACGCAGTATTTT
j_call: TRBJ1-6; v_call: TRBV6-5; clone_size: few; d_call: TRBD1; cdr3_aa: CASSYGTGVNSPLHF; cdr3_nt: TGTGCCAGCAGTTACGGGACAGGGGTTAATTCACCCCTCCACTTT
j_call: TRBJ1-4; v_call: TRBV5-1; clone_size: few; d_call: NA; cdr3_aa: CASSSWQPNEKLFF; cdr3_nt: TGCGCCAGCAGCTCGTGGCAGCCAAATGAAAAACTGTTTTTT
j_call: TRBJ2-7; v_call: TRBV29-1; clone_size: NA; d_call: NA; cdr3_aa: CSVVVSGNEQYF; cdr3_nt: TGCAGCGTTGTGGTATCGGGGAACGAGCAGTACTTC
j_call: TRBJ2-7; v_call: TRBV5-1; clone_size: once; d_call: NA; cdr3_aa: CASSLYSSPGPYEQYF; cdr3_nt: TGCGCCAGCAGCTTGTATTCCTCCCCCGGACCCTACGAGCAGTACTTC
j_call: TRBJ2-1; v_call: TRBV3-1; clone_size: few; d_call: TRBD2; cdr3_aa: CASSQIAGDNNEQFF; cdr3_nt: TGTGCCAGCAGCCAAATAGCGGGAGATAACAATGAGCAGTTCTTC
j_call: TRBJ2-5; v_call: TRBV12-3/TRBV12-4; clone_size: few; d_call: NA; cdr3_aa: CASTGTIKETQYF; cdr3_nt: TGTGCCAGTACCGGGACGATCAAAGAGACCCAGTACTTC